This entry is about one T cell receptor beta chain. Its target is unknown. The repertoire was sequenced with immunoSEQ multiplex PCR; TCRdb's copy has only in-frame clones and lacks some. The sample includes 60,000 to 85,000 clones, roughly nine tenths of them seen just once. The sample comes from a study of T cells in localized non-small cell lung cancer. Study-wide findings and caveats: Uninvolved adjacent lung showed higher T cell clonality than tumor. Heterogeneity within the tumor remains possible, as just one region underwent sequencing. There were a median roughly 59 of the top 100 tumor clones appearing in adjacent lung.

The CDR3 length is 15 residues. CDR1 is SNHLY and CDR2 is FYNNEI in the germline V gene. V shed 6 bases and J 8 bases; nucleotides not matched to a gene: 8. The receptor comes from a male donor at least 60 years old with stage III squamous cell lung carcinoma. This specimen consisted of peripheral blood, obtained before any cancer treatment. The chain carries TRBV2 and TRBJ2-7, with 15 positions matching TRBD2. The CDR3 DNA reads as TGTGCCAGCAGGAGGGAAGGGACTAGCGGGGGGCAGCAGTACTTC. As protein: CASRREGTSGGQQYF. The full variable domain, completed using reference TRBV2 and TRBJ2-7, is EPEVTQTPSHQVTQMGQEVILRCVPISNHLYFYWYRQILGQKVEFLVSFYNNEISEKSEIFDDQFSVERPDGSNFTLKIRSTKLEDSAMYFCASRREGTSGGQQYFGPGTRLTVT.